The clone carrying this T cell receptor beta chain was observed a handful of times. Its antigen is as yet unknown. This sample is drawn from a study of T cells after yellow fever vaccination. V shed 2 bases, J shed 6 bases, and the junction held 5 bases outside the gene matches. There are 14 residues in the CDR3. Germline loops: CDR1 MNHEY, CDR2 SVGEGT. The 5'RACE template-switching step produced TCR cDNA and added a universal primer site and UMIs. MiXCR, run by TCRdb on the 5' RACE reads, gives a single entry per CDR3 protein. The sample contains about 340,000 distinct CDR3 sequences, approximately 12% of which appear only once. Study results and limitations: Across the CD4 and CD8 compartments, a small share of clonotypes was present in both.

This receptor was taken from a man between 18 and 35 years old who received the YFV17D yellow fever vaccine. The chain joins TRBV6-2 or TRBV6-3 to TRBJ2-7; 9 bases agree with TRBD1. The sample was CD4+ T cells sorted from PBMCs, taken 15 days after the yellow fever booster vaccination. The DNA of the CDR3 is TGTGCCAGCAGTTACACCGGACAGGGGATCGAGCAGTACTTC. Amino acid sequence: CASSYTGQGIEQYF.